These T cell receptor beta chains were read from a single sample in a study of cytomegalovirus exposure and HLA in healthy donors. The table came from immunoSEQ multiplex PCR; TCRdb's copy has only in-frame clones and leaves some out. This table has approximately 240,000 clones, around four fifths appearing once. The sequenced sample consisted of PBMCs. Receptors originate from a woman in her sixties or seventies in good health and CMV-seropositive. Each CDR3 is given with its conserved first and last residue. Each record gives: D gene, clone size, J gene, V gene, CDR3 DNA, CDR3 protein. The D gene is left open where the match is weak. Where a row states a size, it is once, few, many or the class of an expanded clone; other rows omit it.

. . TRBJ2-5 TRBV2 TGTGCCAGCAGTGACGGGATCGAGACCCAGTACTTC CASSDGIETQYF
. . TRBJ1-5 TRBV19 TGTGCCAGTAATTTCGGGGGACGGCAGCCCCAGCATTTT CASNFGGRQPQHF
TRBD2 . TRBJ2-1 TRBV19 TGTGCCAGTAGTATCGGGGGGGGGTTCTACAATGAGCAGTTCTTC CASSIGGGFYNEQFF
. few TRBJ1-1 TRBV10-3 TGTGCCATCAGTGCAGGTACAGAACAAGCTTTCTTT CAISAGTEQAFF
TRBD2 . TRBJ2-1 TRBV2 TGTGCCAGCAGTGAACAGGGACTAACCTCCTACAATGAGCAGTTCTTC CASSEQGLTSYNEQFF
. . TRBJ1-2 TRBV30 TGTGCCTGGAGTGTACGGAGCGGCTACACCTTC CAWSVRSGYTF
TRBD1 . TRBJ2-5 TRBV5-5 TGTGCCAGCAGCTATGGACAGGGGGGGAAGGGAGAGACCCAGTACTTC CASSYGQGGKGETQYF
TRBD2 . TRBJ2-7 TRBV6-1 TGTGCCAGCAGGCGACTAGCGGGAGGGTATTTCGAGCAGTACTTC CASRRLAGGYFEQYF
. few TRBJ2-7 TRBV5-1 TGCGCCAGCAGCCAAGGGGGTGCCGGCTCCTACGAGCAGTACTTC CASSQGGAGSYEQYF
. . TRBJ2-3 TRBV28 TGTGCCAGCAGTGGGGAAGGACAGAGACAGTATTTT CASSGEGQRQYF
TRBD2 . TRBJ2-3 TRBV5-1 TGCGCCAGCAGCTTGGAAAGTGCGGGGGAGGATACGCAGTATTTT CASSLESAGEDTQYF
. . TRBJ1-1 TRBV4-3 TGCGCCAGCAGCCACCCGACGGGGGGAGGGGACACTGAAGCTTTCTTT CASSHPTGGGDTEAFF
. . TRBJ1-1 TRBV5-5 TGTGCCAGCAGCCCTAACAGGGTGACTGAAGCTTTCTTT CASSPNRVTEAFF
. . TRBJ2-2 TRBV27 TGTGCCTGTCGACAGAGGTACACCGGGGAGCTGTTTTTT CACRQRYTGELFF
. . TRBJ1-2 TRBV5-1 TGCGCCAGCAGCTTGGGGCAGGCTAACTATGGCTACACCTTC CASSLGQANYGYTF
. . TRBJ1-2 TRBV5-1 TGCGCCAGCAGCGCGATGGGACACGATGGCTACACCTTC CASSAMGHDGYTF
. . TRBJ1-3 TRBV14 TGTGCCAGCAGGACAGGCGGTGGAAACACCATATATTTT CASRTGGGNTIYF
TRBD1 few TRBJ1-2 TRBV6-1 TGTGCCAGCAGGAGGGACAGGGGACCGGGCTATGGCTACACCTTC CASRRDRGPGYGYTF
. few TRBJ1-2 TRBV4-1 TGCGCCAGCAGCCAAGATCGGCGGGCTGGCTACACCTTC CASSQDRRAGYTF
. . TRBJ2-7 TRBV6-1 TGTGCCAGCAGGAGCGGGTCCTTAGATTACGAGCAGTACTTC CASRSGSLDYEQYF
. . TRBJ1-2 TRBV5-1 TGCGCCAGCAGCTTACAGGGCTCCAACTATGGCTACACCTTC CASSLQGSNYGYTF
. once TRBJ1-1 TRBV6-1 TGTGCCAGCAGACCAGAGGCGGCCAGACGTACTGAAGCTTTCTTT CASRPEAARRTEAFF
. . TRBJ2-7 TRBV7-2 TGTGCCAGCAGCTTAGGGACAGAGTGGAGCGAGCAGTACTTC CASSLGTEWSEQYF
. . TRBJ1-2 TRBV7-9 TGTTCCAGCAGCTTGGACAGCACTATCACACGGGGCTACACCTTC CSSSLDSTITRGYTF
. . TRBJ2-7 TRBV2 TGTGCCAGCAGACGGGAAAACACACCCTACGAGCAGTACTTC CASRRENTPYEQYF
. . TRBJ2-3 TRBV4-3 TGCGCCAGCAGCCAAGCAGTTCAGGGCTCCGATACGCAGTATTTT CASSQAVQGSDTQYF
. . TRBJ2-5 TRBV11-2 TGTGCCAGCAGCCGCGAAAGACAAGAGACCCAGTACTTC CASSRERQETQYF
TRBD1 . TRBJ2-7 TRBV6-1 TGTGCCAGCAGACCGACAGGGGGCAACTTCTACGAGCAGTACTTC CASRPTGGNFYEQYF
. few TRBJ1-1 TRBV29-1 TGCAGCGTTGAGGGGCAAATGAACACTGAAGCTTTCTTT CSVEGQMNTEAFF
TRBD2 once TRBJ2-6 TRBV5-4 TGTGCCAGCAGCTTGGCCCGGGGGGCTGGGGCCAACGTCCTGACTTTC CASSLARGAGANVLTF
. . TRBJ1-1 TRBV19 TGTGCCAGTAGTATTTACCAGGGGAGGGGGAACACTGAAGCTTTCTTT CASSIYQGRGNTEAFF
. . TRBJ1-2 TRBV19 TGTGCCAGTAGATCGAGGCGTAACTTCTATGGCTACACCTTC CASRSRRNFYGYTF
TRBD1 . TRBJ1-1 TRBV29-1 TGCAGGGCGGGGCAGGGGGCTGAAGCTTTCTTT CRAGQGAEAFF
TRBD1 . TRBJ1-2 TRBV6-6 TGTGCCAGCAAGAGGGACAGGGGCGATGGCTACACCTTC CASKRDRGDGYTF
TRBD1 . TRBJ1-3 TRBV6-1 TGTGCCAGCAGCGCAGGGGGAAAGGGAAACACCATATATTTT CASSAGGKGNTIYF
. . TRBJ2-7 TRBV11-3 TGTGCCAGCAGCAGAGACGGGGGCGAGCAGTACTTC CASSRDGGEQYF
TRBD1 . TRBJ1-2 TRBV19 TGTGCCAGTAGCGGGGGACAGTCCTATGGCTACACCTTC CASSGGQSYGYTF
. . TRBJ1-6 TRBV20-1 TGCAGTGTCACGCCAGGACTCCTCCACTTT CSVTPGLLHF
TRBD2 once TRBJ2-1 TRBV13 TGTGCCAGCAGCCGGGGACTAGCGGGAGGGTACAATGAGCAGTTCTTC CASSRGLAGGYNEQFF
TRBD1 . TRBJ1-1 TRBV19 TGTGCCAGTAGTATCGACAGGGAAAACACTGAAGCCTTCTTT CASSIDRENTEAFF
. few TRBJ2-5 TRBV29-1 TGCAGCGGGAGGCCCCGAATGGGGGAGACCCAGTACTTC CSGRPRMGETQYF
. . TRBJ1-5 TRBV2 TGTGCCAGCAATGCGGACAGTAATCAGCCCCAGCATTTT CASNADSNQPQHF
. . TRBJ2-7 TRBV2 TGTGCCAGCATGCCTTACGGCTACGAGCAGTACTTC CASMPYGYEQYF
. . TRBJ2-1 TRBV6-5 TGTGCCAGCAGTTACTCGCCACAGACGGGAAATGAGCAGTTCTTC CASSYSPQTGNEQFF
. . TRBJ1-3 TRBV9 TGTGCCAGCAGCGGACAGTTGGTTGGCGGAAACACCATATATTTT CASSGQLVGGNTIYF
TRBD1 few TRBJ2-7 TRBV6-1 TGTGCCAGCCCGGGACAGGGGGCCGAGCAGTACTTC CASPGQGAEQYF
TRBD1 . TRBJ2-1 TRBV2 TGTGCCAGCAGTGAAGCGACAGGGTGGTCCTACAATGAGCAGTTCTTC CASSEATGWSYNEQFF
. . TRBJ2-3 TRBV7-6 TGTGCCAGCAGCTTATACGGCCAGGGGGGAGATACGCAGTATTTT CASSLYGQGGDTQYF
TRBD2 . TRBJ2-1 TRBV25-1 TGTGCCAGCAGTGCCCTAGCGGGAGGATTGGAAGGTGACGATGAGCAGTTCTTC CASSALAGGLEGDDEQFF
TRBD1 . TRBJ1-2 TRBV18 TGTGCCAGCTCTGTCGGGACAGGGGATGGCTACACCTTC CASSVGTGDGYTF
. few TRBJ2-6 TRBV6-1 TGTGCCCTTTCCCCGTTGTCTTCTGGGGCCAACGTCCTGACTTTC CALSPLSSGANVLTF
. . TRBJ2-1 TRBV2 TGTGCCAGCAGTGAAGGGCGGGGGCCTGGGGATGAGCAGTTCTTC CASSEGRGPGDEQFF
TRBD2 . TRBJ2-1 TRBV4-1 TGCGCCAGCAGCCAAGGGAGGAGCGGGAGGTCCAATGAGCAGTTCTTC CASSQGRSGRSNEQFF
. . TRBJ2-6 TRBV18 TGTGCCAGCTCACTCGGACAGACTGGGGCCAACGTCCTGACTTTC CASSLGQTGANVLTF
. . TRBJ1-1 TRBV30 TGTGCCTGGAGTACAGGACCCAACACTGAAGCTTTCTTT CAWSTGPNTEAFF